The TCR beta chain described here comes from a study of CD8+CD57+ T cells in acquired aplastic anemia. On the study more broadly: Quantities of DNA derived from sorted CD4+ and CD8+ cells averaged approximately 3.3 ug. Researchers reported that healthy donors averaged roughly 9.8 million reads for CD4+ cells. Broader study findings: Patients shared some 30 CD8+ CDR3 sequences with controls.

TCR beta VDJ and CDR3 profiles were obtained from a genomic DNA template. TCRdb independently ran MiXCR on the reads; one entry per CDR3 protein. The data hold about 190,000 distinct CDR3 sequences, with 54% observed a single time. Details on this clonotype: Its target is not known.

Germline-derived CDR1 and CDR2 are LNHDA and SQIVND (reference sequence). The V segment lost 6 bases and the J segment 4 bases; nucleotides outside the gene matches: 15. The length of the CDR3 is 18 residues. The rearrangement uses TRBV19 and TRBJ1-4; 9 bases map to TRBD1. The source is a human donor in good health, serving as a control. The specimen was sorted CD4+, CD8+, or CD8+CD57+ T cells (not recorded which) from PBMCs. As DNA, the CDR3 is TGTGCCAGTAGGGACGGACAGGGGAGGAGGATACATAATGAAAAACTGTTTTTT. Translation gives CASRDGQGRRIHNEKLFF. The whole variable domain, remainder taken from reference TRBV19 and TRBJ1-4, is DGGITQSPKYLFRKEGQNVTLSCEQNLNHDAMYWYRQDPGQGLRLIYYSQIVNDFQKGDIAEGYSVSREKKESFPLTVTSAQKNPTAFYLCASRDGQGRRIHNEKLFFGSGTQLSVL.